This paragraph covers one TCR beta chain sequence. This specimen comes from a study of blood T cell repertoires in COVID-19. Study-wide context: Samples taken during acute and convalescent COVID-19 were collected in the United States, Italy and Spain. T cells, B-cell-depleted T cells, or PBMCs supplied cDNA or gDNA.

In the authors' methods: How many nucleated cells were present was estimated from reference gene primer amplification. Data came from immunoSEQ multiplex PCR; TCRdb stores just in-frame clones and leaves some out. The DNA gave D and trimming, while V, J and clone size come from that table. The table has 200,000 to 300,000 clones, around 80% seen once. Germline assignment: CDR1 SGHRS and CDR2 YFSETQ. The CDR3 totals 15 residues. V was clipped by 1 base and J by 5 bases; unmatched bases: 9. This sequence joins TRBV5-1 and TRBJ2-7; TRBD2 agrees at 7 bases. This clonotype was sampled from a human donor in a cohort sampled during active COVID-19. Sample: peripheral blood. Here the CDR3 DNA reads TGCGCCAGCAGCTTGTTAGGGGAGGGACTTCACGAGCAGTACTTC. Its translation is CASSLLGEGLHEQYF. The full variable domain, with the rest looked up from reference TRBV5-1 and TRBJ2-7, is KAGVTQTPRYLIKTRGQQVTLSCSPISGHRSVSWYQQTPGQGLQFLFEYFSETQRNKGNFPGRFSGRQFSNSRSEMNVSTLELGDSALYLCASSLLGEGLHEQYFGPGTRLTVT.